The subject of this entry is one T cell receptor beta chain. The antigen is undetermined. The data were taken from a study of cytomegalovirus exposure and HLA in healthy donors. Sequenced by immunoSEQ multiplex PCR; TCRdb stores in-frame clones only, minus some. The top ten clones hold approximately 1.1% of a sample with roughly 330,000 clones, around 87% of them seen once. The CDR3 consists of 13 residues. Germline-derived CDR1 and CDR2 are MNHEY and SMNVEV (reference sequence). V lost 3 bases to trimming and J lost 4 bases, with 8 bases between them. The study, taken as a whole, reports: Testing in vitro showed a few CMV-associated chains specific for CMV antigens. TCR beta chains numbering about 160 were designated cytomegalovirus-associated.

Sequencing was carried out using PBMCs. The V call is TRBV27, the J call TRBJ2-3; D may correspond to TRBD1 or TRBD2 (5 bases each). The TCR comes from a woman in her twenties or thirties in good health and CMV-seropositive. The DNA for the CDR3 is TGTGCCAGCAGTTTCAGGGAGCCAGATACGCAGTATTTT. The encoded protein is CASSFREPDTQYF.